The rows below give T cell receptor beta chains drawn from one sample of a study of CD8+CD57+ T cells in acquired aplastic anemia. TCRdb re-called the reads with MiXCR, one entry per CDR3 protein. The sample yields 150,000 to 200,000 distinct CDR3 sequences, around 66% seen once. The sequenced sample was sorted CD4+, CD8+, or CD8+CD57+ T cells (not recorded which) from PBMCs. These receptors all stem from a human donor with severe aplastic anemia or a healthy control (not recorded which). CDR3s include the opening cysteine and the closing phenylalanine or tryptophan. A D gene is named only where the DNA matches it firmly. Clone size is given for some rows only: seen once, a few or many times, or a class if the clone is expanded.

clone_size: -
d_call: -
j_call: TRBJ1-3
cdr3_length: 12
v_call: TRBV7-6
cdr3_nt: TGTGCCAGCAGCTTATCTGGAAACACCATATATTTT
cdr3_aa: CASSLSGNTIYF

clone_size: many
d_call: -
j_call: TRBJ1-2
cdr3_length: 13
v_call: TRBV7-9
cdr3_nt: TGTGCCGGTGAACAGGGATCAGGCTATGGCTACACCTTC
cdr3_aa: CAGEQGSGYGYTF

clone_size: -
d_call: -
j_call: TRBJ2-1
cdr3_length: 16
v_call: TRBV6-2/TRBV6-3
cdr3_nt: TGTGCCAGCAGTTACTCGACGATGGCAGGCTACAATGAGCAGTTCTTC
cdr3_aa: CASSYSTMAGYNEQFF

clone_size: -
d_call: -
j_call: TRBJ1-6
cdr3_length: 16
v_call: TRBV20-1
cdr3_nt: TGCAGTGCTAGAGATCCGGCACCGTCGGGGAATTCACCCCTCCACTTT
cdr3_aa: CSARDPAPSGNSPLHF

clone_size: -
d_call: -
j_call: TRBJ2-2
cdr3_length: 14
v_call: TRBV7-2
cdr3_nt: TGTGCCAGCAGCTTAGTGTGGTCCACCGGGGAGCTGTTTTTT
cdr3_aa: CASSLVWSTGELFF

clone_size: few
d_call: -
j_call: TRBJ2-2
cdr3_length: 12
v_call: TRBV7-7
cdr3_nt: TGTGCTAGCAGCTCGTCCACCGGGGAGCTGTTTTTT
cdr3_aa: CASSSSTGELFF

clone_size: -
d_call: TRBD1
j_call: TRBJ1-2
cdr3_length: 17
v_call: TRBV25-1
cdr3_nt: TGTGCCAGCAGTGGGGGACAGGCCGTTCCACCGTTATATGGCTACACCTTC
cdr3_aa: CASSGGQAVPPLYGYTF

clone_size: -
d_call: -
j_call: TRBJ1-2
cdr3_length: 16
v_call: TRBV7-9
cdr3_nt: TGTGCCAGCAGCGTAGGAGGCTCTCTCAAGGACTATGGCTACACCTTC
cdr3_aa: CASSVGGSLKDYGYTF

clone_size: once
d_call: TRBD2
j_call: TRBJ2-7
cdr3_length: 15
v_call: TRBV9
cdr3_nt: TGTGCCAGCAGCGAAGGGACTAGCGGTCCCTACGGGCAGTACTTC
cdr3_aa: CASSEGTSGPYGQYF

clone_size: -
d_call: -
j_call: TRBJ1-1
cdr3_length: 14
v_call: TRBV20-1
cdr3_nt: TGCAGTGCTTCCGACAGGTGGACAAACACTGAAGCTTTCTTT
cdr3_aa: CSASDRWTNTEAFF

clone_size: once
d_call: -
j_call: TRBJ2-1
cdr3_length: 16
v_call: TRBV9
cdr3_nt: TGTGCCAGCAGCGGTTTCTCGACGGGACATTTCAATGAGCAGTTCTTC
cdr3_aa: CASSGFSTGHFNEQFF

clone_size: -
d_call: -
j_call: TRBJ2-2
cdr3_length: 14
v_call: TRBV2
cdr3_nt: TGTGCCAGCAAGTATGTCGCGAACACCGGGGAGCTGTTTTTT
cdr3_aa: CASKYVANTGELFF

clone_size: -
d_call: -
j_call: TRBJ2-7
cdr3_length: 13
v_call: TRBV20-1
cdr3_nt: TGCAGTGCTTCGATCAGGAGCTCCTACGAGCAGTACTTC
cdr3_aa: CSASIRSSYEQYF

clone_size: -
d_call: -
j_call: TRBJ2-7
cdr3_length: 15
v_call: TRBV2
cdr3_nt: TGTGCCAGCAGTGGGGGACCGATCACCTCCTACGAGCAGTACTTC
cdr3_aa: CASSGGPITSYEQYF

clone_size: -
d_call: TRBD1
j_call: TRBJ2-3
cdr3_length: 15
v_call: TRBV25-1
cdr3_nt: TGTGCCAGCAGTGACCCGGGACAGGACACAGATACGCAGTATTTT
cdr3_aa: CASSDPGQDTDTQYF

clone_size: -
d_call: TRBD2
j_call: TRBJ2-1
cdr3_length: 15
v_call: TRBV10-2
cdr3_nt: TGCGCCAGCAGCCATGGACTAGTATTAGGTGATGAGCAGTTCTTC
cdr3_aa: CASSHGLVLGDEQFF

clone_size: many
d_call: -
j_call: TRBJ2-1
cdr3_length: 13
v_call: TRBV10-3
cdr3_nt: TGTGCCATCAGTGAGACAAAGTACAATGAGCAGTTCTTC
cdr3_aa: CAISETKYNEQFF

clone_size: -
d_call: -
j_call: TRBJ1-1
cdr3_length: 12
v_call: TRBV7-8
cdr3_nt: TGTGCCAGCAGCCCGCAGCGTACTGAAGCTTTCTTT
cdr3_aa: CASSPQRTEAFF

clone_size: -
d_call: TRBD1
j_call: TRBJ1-5
cdr3_length: 13
v_call: TRBV20-1
cdr3_nt: TGCAGTGCTAGACGCCAGGGGGCGAAGCCCCAGCATTTT
cdr3_aa: CSARRQGAKPQHF

clone_size: once
d_call: TRBD2
j_call: TRBJ2-7
cdr3_length: 15
v_call: TRBV7-9
cdr3_nt: TGTGCCAGCAGTCCCTCGGCTAGCGGGAGTTATGAGCAGTACTTC
cdr3_aa: CASSPSASGSYEQYF

clone_size: -
d_call: TRBD1
j_call: TRBJ1-6
cdr3_length: 16
v_call: TRBV3-1
cdr3_nt: TGTGCCAGCAGCCTCCTATCCGGGACAGGGGTGTCACCCCTCCACTTT
cdr3_aa: CASSLLSGTGVSPLHF

clone_size: many
d_call: TRBD1
j_call: TRBJ1-1
cdr3_length: 14
v_call: TRBV19
cdr3_nt: TGTGCCAGTAGTCCGGGACAGCTGAACACTGAAGCTTTCTTT
cdr3_aa: CASSPGQLNTEAFF

clone_size: -
d_call: -
j_call: TRBJ1-5
cdr3_length: 15
v_call: TRBV19
cdr3_nt: TGTGCCAGTAGATTTGGACAGTCCGGGAATCAGCCCCAGCATTTT
cdr3_aa: CASRFGQSGNQPQHF

clone_size: -
d_call: TRBD2
j_call: TRBJ2-1
cdr3_length: 14
v_call: TRBV7-3
cdr3_nt: TGTGCCAGCAGCTTAGTCGTAGCGGGGGATAGGTGGTTCTTC
cdr3_aa: CASSLVVAGDRWFF

clone_size: -
d_call: -
j_call: TRBJ2-5
cdr3_length: 12
v_call: TRBV10-3
cdr3_nt: TGTGCCATCAGTGAAAACGGAGAGACCCAGTACTTC
cdr3_aa: CAISENGETQYF

clone_size: few
d_call: -
j_call: TRBJ2-2
cdr3_length: 17
v_call: TRBV24-1
cdr3_nt: TGTGCCACCAGTGATCAACGGACGGGTGGGAACACCGGGGAGCTGTTTTTT
cdr3_aa: CATSDQRTGGNTGELFF

clone_size: once
d_call: -
j_call: TRBJ2-7
cdr3_length: 11
v_call: TRBV20-1
cdr3_nt: TGCAGTGCTCGGGACCTGTGGGAGCAGTACTTC
cdr3_aa: CSARDLWEQYF

clone_size: -
d_call: TRBD2
j_call: TRBJ2-5
cdr3_length: 16
v_call: TRBV7-8
cdr3_nt: TGTGCCAGCAGCTTTATAGCGGGGGGGCCGGCGGAGACCCAGTACTTC
cdr3_aa: CASSFIAGGPAETQYF

clone_size: -
d_call: -
j_call: TRBJ1-6
cdr3_length: 15
v_call: TRBV7-2
cdr3_nt: TGTGCCAGCAGCTTACCGAGTTCCTGGAATTCATCCCTCCACTTT
cdr3_aa: CASSLPSSWNSSLHF

clone_size: few
d_call: -
j_call: TRBJ1-2
cdr3_length: 12
v_call: TRBV6-1
cdr3_nt: TGTGCCAGCATCTCAGGGAACTATGGCTACACCTTC
cdr3_aa: CASISGNYGYTF

clone_size: -
d_call: -
j_call: TRBJ2-5
cdr3_length: 13
v_call: TRBV9
cdr3_nt: TGTGCCAGCAGCTCTCCGTCCCAAGAGACCCAGTACTTC
cdr3_aa: CASSSPSQETQYF

clone_size: -
d_call: -
j_call: TRBJ1-2
cdr3_length: 15
v_call: TRBV7-2
cdr3_nt: TGTGCCAGCAGCCCGCTGGGACAATACTACTATGGCTACACCTTC
cdr3_aa: CASSPLGQYYYGYTF

clone_size: -
d_call: -
j_call: TRBJ2-5
cdr3_length: 14
v_call: TRBV2
cdr3_nt: TGTGCCAGCACGGGACCGTCGTACCAAGAGACCCAGTACTTC
cdr3_aa: CASTGPSYQETQYF

clone_size: once
d_call: -
j_call: TRBJ1-6
cdr3_length: 16
v_call: TRBV5-1
cdr3_nt: TGTGCCAGCAGCTTGGCTCTGGGCAAAGATAATTCACCCCTCCACTTT
cdr3_aa: CASSLALGKDNSPLHF

clone_size: -
d_call: TRBD2
j_call: TRBJ2-1
cdr3_length: 15
v_call: TRBV20-1
cdr3_nt: TGCAGTGTCATCCTGAGCAAGCGGGGGGGCAATGAGCAGTTCTTC
cdr3_aa: CSVILSKRGGNEQFF

clone_size: -
d_call: -
j_call: TRBJ1-4
cdr3_length: 17
v_call: TRBV13
cdr3_nt: TGTGCCAGCAGCGTAGATTTAGACTTAACAACTAATGAAAAACTGTTTTTT
cdr3_aa: CASSVDLDLTTNEKLFF

clone_size: many
d_call: -
j_call: TRBJ2-7
cdr3_length: 12
v_call: TRBV4-1
cdr3_nt: TGCGCCAGCAGCGGGCCTGGGGGTGAGCAGTACTTC
cdr3_aa: CASSGPGGEQYF

clone_size: -
d_call: TRBD1
j_call: TRBJ1-4
cdr3_length: 15
v_call: TRBV19
cdr3_nt: TGTGCCAGTATTTGGGGGACAGGGACTAATGACAAACTGTTTTTT
cdr3_aa: CASIWGTGTNDKLFF

clone_size: -
d_call: TRBD1
j_call: TRBJ1-5
cdr3_length: 13
v_call: TRBV7-9
cdr3_nt: TGTGCCAGCAGCCAAGCAGGGGGCCAGCCCCAGCATTTT
cdr3_aa: CASSQAGGQPQHF

clone_size: -
d_call: -
j_call: TRBJ2-7
cdr3_length: 13
v_call: TRBV29-1
cdr3_nt: TGCAGCGTTTGGGGGCCTGACTCCTACGAGCAGTACTTC
cdr3_aa: CSVWGPDSYEQYF

clone_size: -
d_call: TRBD1
j_call: TRBJ1-2
cdr3_length: 14
v_call: TRBV6-5
cdr3_nt: TGTGCCAGCACCCGGGACAGGAGTTACTATGGCTACACCTTC
cdr3_aa: CASTRDRSYYGYTF

clone_size: -
d_call: -
j_call: TRBJ1-5
cdr3_length: 12
v_call: TRBV2
cdr3_nt: TGTGCTAGCAGGTCAGACAATCAGCCCCAGCATTTT
cdr3_aa: CASRSDNQPQHF

clone_size: -
d_call: -
j_call: TRBJ2-7
cdr3_length: 13
v_call: TRBV20-1
cdr3_nt: TGCAGTGCTAGAGATGTGGGAGTGGGTGAGCAGTACTTC
cdr3_aa: CSARDVGVGEQYF